This record looks at one TCR beta chain sequence and its context. The target antigen is unknown. The data originate from a study of cytomegalovirus exposure and HLA in healthy donors. The CDR3 covers 15 residues. In germline, CDR1 is ENHRY, CDR2 SYGVKD. Trimming removed 0 bases from V and 8 bases from J; junction bases left unmatched: 8. Overall study results and limits: Rare sequences made up most TCRs, while some public TCRs were found in many donors.

A multiplex PCR was run with 60 Vbeta primers and 13 Jbeta primers. TCRdb keeps only in-frame clones here, not all; method: immunoSEQ multiplex PCR. The top ten hold 6% to 7.5% of the sample, which has 150,000 or so clones, roughly three quarters seen once. The material sequenced was PBMCs. The rearrangement links TRBV10-3 to TRBJ1-2, with 8 bases fitting TRBD1. The receptor was isolated from a middle-aged man in good health and CMV-seropositive. As DNA, the CDR3 is TGTGCCATCAGTGAGTCAACGGACAGGGCAAGAGGCTACACCTTC. Residues: CAISESTDRARGYTF.